This T cell receptor (beta chain) derives from a study of control samples from healthy donors and cancer patients. The CDR3 is made up of 16 amino acids. The germline V gene encodes CDR1 MNHEY and CDR2 SMNVEV (reference sequence). Trimming shortened V by 1 base and J by 8 bases, and 17 bases separated the two germline ends. The method was immunoSEQ multiplex PCR; TCRdb's version includes in-frame clones alone and lacks a portion of them. Its table lists roughly 200,000 clones. This TCR derives from a woman in her thirties in good health. The gene calls are TRBV27 and TRBJ2-2; D could derive from TRBD1 or TRBD2 (6 bases each). Sample: blood. The CDR3 here is CASSLLSGGPAGELFF. CDR3 sequence (DNA): TGTGCCAGCAGTTTATTGTCTGGGGGGCCAGCTGGGGAGCTGTTTTTT.